This TCR beta chain was profiled in a study of blood T cell repertoires in COVID-19. Study background: Sources were T cells, B-cell-depleted T cells, or PBMCs; the material itself was cDNA or gDNA.

The CDR3 consists of 14 residues. CDR1 SGHAT and CDR2 FQNNGV come from the germline V gene. V was clipped by 1 base and J by 6 bases, with 10 bases between them. In assigning cohorts, the study relied on participant-reported clinical history. In the original workflow: Estimated nucleated cell counts came from reference gene primer amplification. Sequenced by immunoSEQ multiplex PCR; TCRdb stores in-frame clones only, minus some. V, J and clone size derive from that table, while D and trimming were established from the DNA sequence. Of about 340,000 clones listed, approximately 86% are singletons. V gene TRBV11-2 combines with J gene TRBJ2-1; the D gene is possibly TRBD1 (5 bases). The material sequenced was PBMCs or T cells enriched from blood (not recorded which). This receptor was identified in a woman aged 35 to 49 with acute COVID-19. This chain's CDR3 is CASSLAGSGNEQFF. The CDR3 DNA follows: TGTGCCAGCAGCTTAGCAGGGTCTGGCAATGAGCAGTTCTTC.